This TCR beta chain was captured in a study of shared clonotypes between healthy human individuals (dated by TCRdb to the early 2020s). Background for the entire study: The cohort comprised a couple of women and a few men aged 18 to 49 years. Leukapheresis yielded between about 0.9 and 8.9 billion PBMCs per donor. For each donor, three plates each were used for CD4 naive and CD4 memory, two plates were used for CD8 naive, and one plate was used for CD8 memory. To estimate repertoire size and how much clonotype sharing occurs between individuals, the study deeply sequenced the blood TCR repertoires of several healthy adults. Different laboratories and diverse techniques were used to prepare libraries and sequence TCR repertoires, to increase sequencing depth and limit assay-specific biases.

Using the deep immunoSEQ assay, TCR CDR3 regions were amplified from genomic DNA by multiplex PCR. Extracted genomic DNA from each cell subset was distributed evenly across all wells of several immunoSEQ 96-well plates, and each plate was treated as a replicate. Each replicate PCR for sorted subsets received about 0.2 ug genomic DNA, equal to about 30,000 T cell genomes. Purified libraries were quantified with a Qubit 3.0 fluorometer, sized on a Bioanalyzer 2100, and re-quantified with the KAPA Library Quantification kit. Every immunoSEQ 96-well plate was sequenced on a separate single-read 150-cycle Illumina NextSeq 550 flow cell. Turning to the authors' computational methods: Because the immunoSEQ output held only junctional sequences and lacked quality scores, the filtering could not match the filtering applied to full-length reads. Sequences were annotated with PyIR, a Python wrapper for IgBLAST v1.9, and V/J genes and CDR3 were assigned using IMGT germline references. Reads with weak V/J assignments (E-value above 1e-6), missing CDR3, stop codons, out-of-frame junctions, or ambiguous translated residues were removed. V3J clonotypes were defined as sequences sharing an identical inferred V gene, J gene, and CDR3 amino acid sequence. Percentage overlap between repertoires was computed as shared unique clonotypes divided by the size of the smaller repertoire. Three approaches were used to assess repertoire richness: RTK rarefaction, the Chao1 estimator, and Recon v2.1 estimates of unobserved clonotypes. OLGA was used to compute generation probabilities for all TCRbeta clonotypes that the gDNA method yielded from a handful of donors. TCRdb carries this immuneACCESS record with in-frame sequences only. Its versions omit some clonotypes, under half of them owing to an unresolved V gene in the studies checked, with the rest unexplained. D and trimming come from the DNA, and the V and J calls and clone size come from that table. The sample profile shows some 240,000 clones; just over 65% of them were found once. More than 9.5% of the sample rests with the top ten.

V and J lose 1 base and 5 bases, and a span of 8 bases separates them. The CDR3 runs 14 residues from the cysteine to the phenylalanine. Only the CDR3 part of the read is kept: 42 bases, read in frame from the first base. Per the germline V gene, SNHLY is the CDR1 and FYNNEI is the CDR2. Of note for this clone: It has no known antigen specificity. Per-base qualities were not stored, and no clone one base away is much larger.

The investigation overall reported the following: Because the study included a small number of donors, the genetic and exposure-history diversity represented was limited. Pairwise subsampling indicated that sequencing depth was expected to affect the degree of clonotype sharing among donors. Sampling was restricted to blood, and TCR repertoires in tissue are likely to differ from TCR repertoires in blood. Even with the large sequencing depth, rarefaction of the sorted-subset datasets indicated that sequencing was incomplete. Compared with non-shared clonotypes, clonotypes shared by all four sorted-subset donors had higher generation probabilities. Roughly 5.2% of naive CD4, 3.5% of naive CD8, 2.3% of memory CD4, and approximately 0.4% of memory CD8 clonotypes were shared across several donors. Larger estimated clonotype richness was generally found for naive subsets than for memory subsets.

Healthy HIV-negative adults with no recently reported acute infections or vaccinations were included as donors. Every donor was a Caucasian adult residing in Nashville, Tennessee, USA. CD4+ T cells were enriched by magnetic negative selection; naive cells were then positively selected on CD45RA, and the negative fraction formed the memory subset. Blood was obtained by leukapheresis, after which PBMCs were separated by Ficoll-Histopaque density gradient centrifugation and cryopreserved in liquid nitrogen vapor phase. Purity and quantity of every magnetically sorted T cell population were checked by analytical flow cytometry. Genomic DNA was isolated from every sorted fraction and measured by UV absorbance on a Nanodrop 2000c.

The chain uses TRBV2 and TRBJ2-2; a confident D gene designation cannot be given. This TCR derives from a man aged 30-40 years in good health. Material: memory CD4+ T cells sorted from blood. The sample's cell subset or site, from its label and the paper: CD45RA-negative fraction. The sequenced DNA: TGTGCCAGCAGTGAAGTAGGGCGGACCGGGGAGCTGTTTTTT. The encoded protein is CASSEVGRTGELFF.